The present entry profiles one TCR beta chain with its context. What it binds is not known. The CDR3 runs to 17 residues. V lost 2 bases, J lost 0 bases, and 8 bases stayed unmatched. Germline V gives CDR1 SGHRS, CDR2 YFSETQ. These data come from a study of cytomegalovirus exposure and HLA in healthy donors. The study, taken as a whole, reports: The study flagged roughly 160 TCR beta chains as cytomegalovirus-associated. Most TCR sequences were seen very rarely across donors, but some public TCRs occurred in many. CMV antigen specificity of a few CMV-associated chains was confirmed in vitro.

The data were produced by immunoSEQ multiplex PCR, yet TCRdb's version contains in-frame clones alone and is incomplete. The table includes about 200,000 clones, 80% to 90% detected once. The chain joins TRBV5-1 to TRBJ1-3; 7 bases are shared with TRBD1. Sequencing was carried out using PBMCs. This receptor was obtained from a woman aged 18 to 35 in good health and CMV-seropositive. The CDR3 loop is CASSFSTGASSGNTIYF. CDR3 DNA sequence: TGCGCCAGCAGCTTCTCAACAGGGGCCAGCTCTGGAAACACCATATATTTT.